At least ten counts were recorded for the clone carrying this T cell receptor beta chain. Its cognate antigen is unknown. Unique molecular identifiers were included in an RNA-based 3' RACE TCR library. TCRdb processed the 3' RACE reads anew with MiXCR; each CDR3 protein has one entry. The sample has fewer than 50,000 distinct CDR3 sequences, 4.3% seen once; the top ten hold roughly 0.7%. This CDR3 region has 15 residues. Germline V gene data show CDR1 as SNHLY and CDR2 as FYNNEI. V lost 9 bases to trimming and J lost 4 bases; unmatched junction nucleotides: 12. This record comes from a study of HIV-infected children after antiretroviral therapy interruption. Overall study: In continuous treatment, analyzed samples were from weeks 0, 48 and 150.

Treatment in this sample: PENTA 11 planned treatment interruption arm or continuous ART arm. From thawed PBMCs, naive CD4+ CD45RA+ CD45RO- T cells were sorted. Broader study findings: By the end of treatment interruption, naive CD4+ clonality (Gini) increased.

The chain carries TRBV2 and TRBJ2-3; 8 bases fit TRBD2. The sequenced sample was CD45RA+ CD4+ T cells from PBMCs, pooled from several time points, obtained from a donor given antiretroviral therapy, either interrupted or continuous. The sample's subset: naive CD4+ CD45RA+ CD45RO- T cells. The clonotype originates from a pool of human donors with HIV. CDR3 loop: CARTGEGTSPDTQYF. The CDR3 region has the DNA TGTGCCAGGACCGGGGAAGGGACTAGTCCAGATACGCAGTATTTT. Drawing the rest from reference TRBV2 and TRBJ2-3, the complete variable domain is EPEVTQTPSHQVTQMGQEVILRCVPISNHLYFYWYRQILGQKVEFLVSFYNNEISEKSEIFDDQFSVERPDGSNFTLKIRSTKLEDSAMYFCARTGEGTSPDTQYFGPGTRLTVL.